Listed below are T cell receptor beta chains from one sample, sequenced in a study of beta chain features in type 1 diabetes. Clones were sequenced by immunoSEQ multiplex PCR, and TCRdb holds only the in-frame ones, with some missing. The repertoire holds 200,000 to 250,000 clones, with over 7.5% as singletons. Sequences were obtained from naive CD4+ T cells from blood. These receptors were collected from a young woman in good health. Both conserved end residues are part of each CDR3. D genes are given only for firm matches. Not all rows give a size; the values are once, few, many and, for expanded clones, a class.

abundance,v_gene,j_gene,d_gene,CDR3nt,CDR3aa
-,TRBV19,TRBJ1-5,-,TGTGCCAGTAGTATCTTCAGGGCAAACAATCAGCCCCAGCATTTT,CASSIFRANNQPQHF
few,TRBV5-8,TRBJ2-6,-,TGTGCCAGCAGCTTGACAGGGTCTGGGGCCAACGTCCTGACTTTC,CASSLTGSGANVLTF
few,TRBV7-2,TRBJ2-1,-,TGTGCCAGCAGCTTAGATCTCTACAATGAGCAGTTCTTC,CASSLDLYNEQFF
few,TRBV19,TRBJ2-5,TRBD1,TGTGCCAGTAGTACCGTCCCGGGACAGAAAGAGACCCAGTACTTC,CASSTVPGQKETQYF
-,TRBV9,TRBJ2-1,TRBD1,TGTGCCAGCAGCCCCACAGGGGCCGGCTCCTACAATGAGCAGTTCTTC,CASSPTGAGSYNEQFF
few,TRBV7-6,TRBJ2-7,TRBD1,TGTGCCAGCAGCTCCCGGGACAGGCGATCCGGGGATGAGCAGTACTTC,CASSSRDRRSGDEQYF
-,TRBV6-1,TRBJ1-5,-,TGTGCCAGCAGTGAAACAGCTTATAGCAATCAGCCCCAGCATTTT,CASSETAYSNQPQHF
few,TRBV27,TRBJ2-1,TRBD1,TGTGCCAGCAGTCTCAGACAGGGCTCCTACAATGAGCAGTTCTTC,CASSLRQGSYNEQFF
few,TRBV27,TRBJ1-4,-,TGTGCCAGCAGTTTGCAGTTGGGTTTCGGGGAAAAACTGTTTTTT,CASSLQLGFGEKLFF
-,TRBV6-5,TRBJ1-4,-,TGTGCCAGCAGCCCGGGTGGGTCTAATGAAAAACTGTTTTTT,CASSPGGSNEKLFF
-,TRBV10-3,TRBJ1-4,TRBD1,TGTGCCATCAGCCCGACAGGGAGTGAAAAACTGTTTTTT,CAISPTGSEKLFF
-,TRBV10-3,TRBJ2-5,TRBD2,TGTGCCATCAGTAGAGCGGGAGGGCCTCAAGAGACCCAGTACTTC,CAISRAGGPQETQYF
-,TRBV6-6,TRBJ2-7,-,TGTGCCAGCAGTTCACTAGCCACCCACGAGCAGTACTTC,CASSSLATHEQYF
few,TRBV9,TRBJ2-3,TRBD2,TGTGCCAGCAGCTCCCTAGCGGGAGTCCAAGATACGCAGTATTTT,CASSSLAGVQDTQYF
few,TRBV5-6,TRBJ2-1,-,TGTGCCAGCAGCTTCCGGCAAGCGGACGAGCAGTTCTTC,CASSFRQADEQFF
-,TRBV5-1,TRBJ2-1,TRBD2,TGCGCCAGCAGCCCGTGGGAGGGGTATGAGCAGTTCTTC,CASSPWEGYEQFF
few,TRBV5-4,TRBJ1-4,TRBD1,TGTGCCAGCAGCAGGGAAGGGGGCAATGAAAAACTGTTTTTT,CASSREGGNEKLFF
-,TRBV5-1,TRBJ2-2,TRBD1,TGCGCCAGCAGCCACGGACAGGGGGACGCTAGTTGGACCGGGGAGCTGTTTTTT,CASSHGQGDASWTGELFF
few,TRBV5-1,TRBJ2-5,TRBD1,TGCGCCAGCATTAGGGGCACTTACGCGACAGGGGGCGAAGAGACCCAGTACTTC,CASIRGTYATGGEETQYF
few,TRBV5-1,TRBJ1-3,-,TGCGCCAGCAGCTTGATGGACAGTCTCTCTGGAAACACCATATATTTT,CASSLMDSLSGNTIYF
-,TRBV6-1,TRBJ1-5,-,TGTGCCAGCAGTGTCGGTCAGCCCCAGCATTTT,CASSVGQPQHF
-,TRBV27,TRBJ2-2,TRBD2,TGTGCCAGCAGTTTAATCGGGGGGGCAAACACCGGGGAGCTGTTTTTT,CASSLIGGANTGELFF
few,TRBV9,TRBJ2-7,TRBD2,TGTGCCAGCAGCGGCGGGACTAGCGGGGCCTACGAGCAGTACTTC,CASSGGTSGAYEQYF
few,TRBV7-6,TRBJ2-1,-,TGTGCCAGCAGCTCCCCTGGGCTCTACAATGAGCAGTTCTTC,CASSSPGLYNEQFF
few,TRBV27,TRBJ2-7,-,TGTGCCAGCAGCAGGGTTGACTTCCTGTCCTACGAGCAGTACTTC,CASSRVDFLSYEQYF
few,TRBV14,TRBJ1-1,-,TGTGCCAGCAGCCGGCGACACGGAGGTTTGAACACTGAAGCTTTCTTT,CASSRRHGGLNTEAFF
-,TRBV18,TRBJ2-1,-,TGTGCCAGCTCACCGCTAAATGAGCAGTTCTTC,CASSPLNEQFF
-,TRBV5-1,TRBJ1-2,-,TGCGCCAGCAGCTTAGGGATGACAACAGGGTATGGCTACACCTTC,CASSLGMTTGYGYTF